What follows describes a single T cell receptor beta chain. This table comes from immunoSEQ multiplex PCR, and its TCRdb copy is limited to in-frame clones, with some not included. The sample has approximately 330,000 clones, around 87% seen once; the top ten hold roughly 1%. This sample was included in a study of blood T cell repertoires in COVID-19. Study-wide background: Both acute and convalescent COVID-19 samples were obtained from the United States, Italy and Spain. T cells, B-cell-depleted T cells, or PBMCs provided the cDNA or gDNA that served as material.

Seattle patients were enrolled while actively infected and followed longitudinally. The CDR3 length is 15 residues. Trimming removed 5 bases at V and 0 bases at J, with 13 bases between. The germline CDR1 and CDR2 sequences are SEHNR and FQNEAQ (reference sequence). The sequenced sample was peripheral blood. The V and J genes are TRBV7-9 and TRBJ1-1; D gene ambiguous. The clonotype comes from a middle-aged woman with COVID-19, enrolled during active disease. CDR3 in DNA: TGTGCCAGCAGCCCCTCGACACGTATGAACACTGAAGCTTTCTTT. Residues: CASSPSTRMNTEAFF.